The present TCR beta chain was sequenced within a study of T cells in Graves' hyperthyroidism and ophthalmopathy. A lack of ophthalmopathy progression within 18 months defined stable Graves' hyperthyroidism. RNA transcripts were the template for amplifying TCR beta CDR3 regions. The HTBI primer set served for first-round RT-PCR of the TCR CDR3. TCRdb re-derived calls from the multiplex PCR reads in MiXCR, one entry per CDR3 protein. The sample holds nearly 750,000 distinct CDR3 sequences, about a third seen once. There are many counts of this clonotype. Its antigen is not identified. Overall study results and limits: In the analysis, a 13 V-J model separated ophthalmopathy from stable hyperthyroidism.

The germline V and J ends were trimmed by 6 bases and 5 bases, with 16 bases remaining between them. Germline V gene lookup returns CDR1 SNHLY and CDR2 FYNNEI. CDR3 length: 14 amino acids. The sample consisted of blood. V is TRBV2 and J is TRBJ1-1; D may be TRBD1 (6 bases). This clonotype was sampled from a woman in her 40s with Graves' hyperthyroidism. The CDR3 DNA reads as TGTGCCAGCAGGGACATCAGGGGAGGGACTGAAGCTTTCTTT. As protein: CASRDIRGGTEAFF.